The 17 T cell receptor beta chains below were found in one sample sequenced in a study of OX40 agonist ivuxolimab in advanced cancers. Clones were sequenced by immunoSEQ multiplex PCR, and TCRdb holds only the in-frame ones, with some missing. The table shows about 22,000 clones, with roughly 84% occurring only once. The sequencing here drew on CD4+ or CD8+ T cells sorted from blood, taken in a trial of the OX40 agonist ivuxolimab. All receptors come from an adult with an advanced solid tumor such as melanoma, head and neck, liver or kidney cancer.

The rearrangement links TRBV2 to TRBJ1-1; D might be TRBD1 (6 bases). The V and J ends lost 3 bases and 0 bases respectively, with 11 bases between them. Germline values: CDR1 SNHLY, CDR2 FYNNEI. The CDR3 has 15 amino acids. The CDR3 DNA reads TGTGCCAGCAGTGACGGGTCAGGGGTGAACACTGAAGCTTTCTTT. Protein sequence: CASSDGSGVNTEAFF.

V usage is TRBV6-4 and J usage is TRBJ1-1; D call uncertain. V was pared by 5 bases and J by 3 bases, with 10 bases between. The germline V gene encodes CDR1 MRHNA and CDR2 SNTAGT. CDR3 length: 13 residues. CDR3 DNA: TGTGCCAGCAGTCGAAACGAGGACACTGAAGCTTTCTTT. It encodes CASSRNEDTEAFF.

V gene TRBV7-8 combines with J gene TRBJ2-7, with 8 positions matching TRBD1. Germline V CDR1 and CDR2: SGHVS, FQNEAQ. The CDR3 has 15 amino acids. The ends lost 2 bases at V and 2 bases at J; junction bases unmatched: 5. CDR3 residues: CASSLFSGQAYEQYF. The CDR3 DNA sequence: TGTGCCAGCAGCTTATTTTCGGGACAGGCCTACGAGCAGTACTTC.

This clone was counted between two and nine times. This chain links TRBV19 with TRBJ2-7, with TRBD2 as a possible D gene (6 bases). The V and J ends lost 1 base and 5 bases respectively, with 9 bases between them. The length of the CDR3 is 13 residues. Germline CDR1 reads LNHDA; CDR2 reads SQIVND (reference sequence). CDR3 sequence: CASSIVGGDEQYF. The CDR3, as DNA: TGTGCCAGTAGTATAGTGGGCGGGGACGAGCAGTACTTC.

The CDR3 bases are TGTGCCAGCGGCAGGGGTCAACTGAACACCGGGGAGCTGTTTTTT. It translates to CASGRGQLNTGELFF. V gene TRBV27 combines with J gene TRBJ2-2; possible D gene TRBD1, 6 bases. Trimming pared 8 bases from V and 1 base from J, leaving 14 bases between. Per germline, CDR1 MNHEY and CDR2 SMNVEV (reference sequence). CDR3 length: 15 residues.

The rearrangement joins TRBV4-2 to TRBJ1-1; D call uncertain. The CDR3 is made up of 14 amino acids. Trimming stripped 5 bases from V and 4 bases from J, with 14 bases between. Germline V gene sequence: CDR1 LGHNA, CDR2 YNFKEQ. Written as DNA, the CDR3 is TGTGCCAGCAGCTTGGTAGCTGGGGTCACTGAAGCTTTCTTT. This codes for CASSLVAGVTEAFF.

This chain links TRBV6-6 with TRBJ2-7; D gene ambiguous. Germline CDR1 MNHNY, CDR2 SVGAGI (reference sequence). The length of the CDR3 is 12 residues. Trimming removed 7 bases at V and 2 bases at J, with 9 bases between. The CDR3: CASKTGTYEQYF. As DNA, the CDR3 is TGTGCCAGCAAAACGGGCACCTACGAGCAGTACTTC.

This clone was counted once. V and J are TRBV9 and TRBJ2-7, with 7 bases that match TRBD2. This CDR3 spans 17 amino acids. The V and J ends lost 4 bases and 3 bases, in that order; junction bases with no gene match: 16. Germline CDR1 SGDLS, CDR2 YYNGEE. The CDR3 DNA reads TGTGCCAGCAGCCCCAGGGCCGCCGCGGGAGACTACTACGAGCAGTACTTC. It encodes CASSPRAAAGDYYEQYF.

The chain links TRBV10-2 to TRBJ1-2; TRBD1 aligns across 9 bases. The germline gives CDR1 WSHSY, CDR2 SAAADI. The CDR3 spans 15 residues. V was pared by 2 bases and J by 6 bases, with 7 bases of the junction left unmatched. As DNA, the CDR3 is TGCGCCAGCAGTGAGGATGCTACAGGGGGCCATGGCTACACCTTC. Its translation is CASSEDATGGHGYTF.

This chain links TRBV11-2 with TRBJ1-4; TRBD1 might be the D (5 bases). The CDR3 runs to 14 residues. V lost 6 bases and J 8 bases, leaving 16 bases between the germline ends. Germline CDR1 SGHAT, CDR2 FQNNGV. The CDR3 nucleotides are TGTGCCAGCAGATTTTTCGGGGACCGCGAAAAACTGTTTTTT. Translating it yields CASRFFGDREKLFF.

The CDR3 DNA reads as TGTGCCAGCAGTTCTGCGGGAACCTACGAGCAGTACTTC. This translates into CASSSAGTYEQYF. The chain employs TRBV27 and TRBJ2-7; D perhaps matches TRBD2 (6 bases). This CDR3 is built from 13 residues. The germline V gene encodes CDR1 MNHEY and CDR2 SMNVEV (reference sequence). The V gene lost 4 bases and the J gene lost 2 bases, with 9 bases spanning the gap.

The chain recombines TRBV29-1 with TRBJ2-7; no reliable D call. From germline, CDR1 is SQVTM and CDR2 ANQGSEA. The V and J ends lost 4 bases and 1 base respectively, with 11 bases between them. The CDR3 totals 13 residues. CDR3 region: CSVVMADSYEQYF. The CDR3 DNA reads TGCAGCGTTGTAATGGCAGATTCCTACGAGCAGTACTTC.

In its sample, this clone ranks as medium-sized. CDR3 sequence reads: CASSGGSYEQYF. The CDR3, as DNA: TGTGCCAGCAGCGGCGGGAGCTACGAGCAGTACTTC. The genes are TRBV9 and TRBJ2-7; TRBD2 agrees at 7 bases. This CDR3 contains 12 residues. The trim removed 3 bases at V and 3 bases at J, leaving 0 bases unmatched. Germline CDR1 SGDLS, CDR2 YYNGEE.

V gene TRBV7-9 combines with J gene TRBJ2-7; unclear D gene. V lost 4 bases and J lost 4, with 8 bases in between. This CDR3 has 12 amino acids. The V gene's germline CDR1 is SEHNR and CDR2 FQNEAQ (reference sequence). The CDR3 nucleotides read TGTGCCAGCAGCTCCTGGCGATACGAGCAGTACTTC. Translated: CASSSWRYEQYF.

The DNA of the CDR3 is TGCGCCAGCAGCCAACCGGGACTCAGCTACGAGCAGTACTTC. Translation: CASSQPGLSYEQYF. The gene calls are TRBV4-1 and TRBJ2-7, with TRBD2 as a possible D gene (6 bases). CDR1 and CDR2 (germline): MGHRA, YSYEKL. This CDR3 has 14 residues. V lost 2 bases to trimming and J lost 3 bases, with 11 bases between them.

This chain joins TRBV6-6 and TRBJ1-1; 7 bases match TRBD1. Germline V gives CDR1 MNHNY, CDR2 SVGAGI (reference sequence). J gave up 6 bases and V 5 bases, and 3 bases lay outside the gene matches. CDR3 length: 12 amino acids. The CDR3 reads CASSGTDPEAFF. In nucleotides, the CDR3 is TGTGCCAGCAGTGGGACAGACCCTGAAGCTTTCTTT.

This clone was counted a few times. The chain is built from TRBV4-1 and TRBJ2-7; 12 nucleotides line up with TRBD2. With 1 base clipped from V and 6 bases from J, the junction kept 7 bases outside the gene matches. The CDR3 is made up of 16 amino acids. Germline assignment: CDR1 MGHRA and CDR2 YSYEKL. For the CDR3, the DNA is TGCGCCAGCAGCCAAGCCGCGGGACTAGCGGGCCTCGAGCAGTACTTC. Translated, it gives CASSQAAGLAGLEQYF.